The 21 T cell receptor beta chains in this list originate from one sample, sequenced in a study of cytomegalovirus exposure and HLA in healthy donors. Primers included in the PCR were 60 Vbeta and 13 Jbeta primers. TCRdb's table, derived via immunoSEQ multiplex PCR, lists solely in-frame clones and lacks some. The sample contains around 75,000 clones, around 82% of which appear only once. Sequenced material: PBMCs. Receptors originate from a man in his forties in good health and CMV-seronegative.

V gene TRBV2 combines with J gene TRBJ1-1; 7 bases fit TRBD1. The ends lost 7 bases at V and 5 bases at J; junction bases unmatched: 7. CDR1 and CDR2 from the germline V gene are SNHLY and FYNNEI. The CDR3 is 13 amino acids. Here the CDR3 reads CASKSGGRTEAFF. CDR3 sequence (DNA): TGTGCCAGCAAGTCAGGGGGACGGACTGAAGCTTTCTTT.

This clone was observed a handful of times. This chain uses TRBV4-1 with TRBJ2-1; 8 bases are a match to TRBD2. CDR1 MGHRA and CDR2 YSYEKL come from the germline V gene. CDR3 size: 18 residues. V was clipped by 5 bases and J by 8 bases; unmatched bases: 20. The CDR3 reads CASSSPGMRGVNRDEQFF. The DNA of the CDR3 is TGCGCCAGCAGCTCACCAGGCATGCGGGGGGTTAATAGGGATGAGCAGTTCTTC.

The chain recombines TRBV9 with TRBJ2-5, with 13 bases matching TRBD2. V dropped 5 bases and J dropped 1; count of bases not matched to a gene: 2. Germline values: CDR1 SGDLS, CDR2 YYNGEE. The CDR3 has 15 residues. CDR3 in DNA: TGTGCCAGCAGTACTAGCGGGGGGGCCCAAGAGACCCAGTACTTC. Protein sequence: CASSTSGGAQETQYF.

The chain couples TRBV7-9 to TRBJ2-2; D is undetermined. Germline V gene sequence: CDR1 SEHNR, CDR2 FQNEAQ (reference sequence). The ends were cut back, 10 bases at V and 6 bases at J, with 9 bases in the middle. This CDR3 spans 11 amino acids. CDR3 sequence: CAMGQSGELFF. CDR3 bases: TGTGCCATGGGCCAGTCCGGGGAGCTGTTTTTT.

V and J are TRBV7-3 and TRBJ1-2; 7 positions match TRBD1. CDR1 and CDR2 from the germline V gene are SGHTA and FQGTGA. The junction had 6 bases not matched to a gene; V was cut back by 5 bases and J by 3 bases. CDR3 length: 14 residues. The CDR3 protein is CASSTQTGDYGYTF. As DNA, the CDR3 is TGTGCCAGCAGCACCCAAACAGGGGACTATGGCTACACCTTC.

V and J are TRBV30 and TRBJ1-1, with D maybe TRBD1 (6 bases). The CDR3 consists of 13 residues. Germline-derived CDR1 and CDR2 are GTSNPN and SVGIG (reference sequence). CDR3 sequence (DNA): TGTGCATACAGGGACGGTGCTCAGACTGAAGCTTTCTTT. This codes for CAYRDGAQTEAFF.

CDR3 DNA sequence: TGTGCCAGCAGTCGTAATTTTGGAGGATTGCAGTACTTC. Its translation: CASSRNFGGLQYF. The chain carries TRBV28 and TRBJ2-7, with D possibly being TRBD2 (5 bases). CDR1 is MDHEN, CDR2 SYDVKM, per germline. The CDR3 consists of 13 residues. The V end was cut by 5 bases, the J end by 9 bases, with 17 bases between. The variable domain in full, with the rest retrieved from reference TRBV28 and TRBJ2-7, is DVKVTQSSRYLVKRTGEKVFLECVQDMDHENMFWYRQDPGLGLRLIYFSYDVKMKEKGDIPEGYSVSREKKERFSLILESASTNQTSMYLCASSRNFGGLQYFGPGTRLTVT.

The sample holds a few counts of this clone. The chain carries TRBV5-1 and TRBJ2-7; D is ambiguous. The CDR3 covers 15 residues. CDR1 is SGHRS, CDR2 YFSETQ, per germline. Trimming stripped 2 bases from V and 3 bases from J, with 15 bases between. Written as DNA, the CDR3 is TGCGCCAGCAGCTTAGCCCCCCCCCTGAACTACGAGCAGTACTTC. Translation: CASSLAPPLNYEQYF. The full variable domain, rest sourced from reference TRBV5-1 and TRBJ2-7, is KAGVTQTPRYLIKTRGQQVTLSCSPISGHRSVSWYQQTPGQGLQFLFEYFSETQRNKGNFPGRFSGRQFSNSRSEMNVSTLELGDSALYLCASSLAPPLNYEQYFGPGTRLTVT.

The genes are TRBV18 and TRBJ1-5; 8 positions agree with TRBD1. This CDR3 has 14 residues. Germline V gene data show CDR1 as KGHSH and CDR2 as LQKENI. V shed 1 base and J 7 bases; nucleotides not matched to a gene: 3. CDR3: CASSPRTGKQPQHF. The CDR3 region has the DNA TGTGCCAGCTCACCACGGACAGGGAAACAGCCCCAGCATTTT.

This clone came up a few times. This chain links TRBV5-4 with TRBJ2-7; 7 bases match TRBD2. The CDR3 has 13 amino acids. Germline CDR1 SGHNT, CDR2 YYREEE (reference sequence). J gave up 3 bases and V 3 bases, and 3 bases lay outside the gene matches. CDR3 DNA: TGTGCCAGCAGCTCGCGGGACTACTACGAGCAGTACTTC. Residues: CASSSRDYYEQYF. Full variable domain (outside the CDR3, taken from reference TRBV5-4 and TRBJ2-7): ETGVTQSPTHLIKTRGQQVTLRCSSQSGHNTVSWYQQALGQGPQFIFQYYREEENGRGNFPPRFSGLQFPNYSSELNVNALELDDSALYLCASSSRDYYEQYFGPGTRLTVT.

The J gene is TRBJ2-5, the V gene TRBV20-1; D might be TRBD1 (6 bases). Looked up from germline, CDR1 is DFQATT and CDR2 is SNEGSKA (reference sequence). CDR3 length: 11 amino acids. Deletions cut 6 bases from V and 5 bases from J, with 10 bases between. The CDR3 spells CSASGVETQYF. Here the CDR3 DNA reads TGCAGTGCATCAGGGGTGGAGACCCAGTACTTC.

Notes on this clone: The junction departs from the called germline gene at one end, perhaps through a read error. The chain uses TRBV7-9 and TRBJ1-5; 8 nucleotides line up with TRBD1. The germline V gene encodes CDR1 SEHNR and CDR2 FQNEAQ (reference sequence). The CDR3 is 16 residues long. In DNA form, the CDR3 reads TGTTCCAGCAGTGACCCGCAGGGGGCGCAGGATCAGCCCCAGCATTTT. Amino acids: CSSSDPQGAQDQPQHF.

This rearrangement joins TRBV27 to TRBJ1-5; D gene unclear. The V end was cut by 3 bases, the J end by 2 bases, with 11 bases between. CDR1 is MNHEY, CDR2 SMNVEV, per germline (reference sequence). The CDR3 is made up of 15 amino acids. CDR3 residues: CASSLGGSGNQPQHF. As DNA, the CDR3 is TGTGCCAGCAGTTTGGGAGGGAGCGGCAATCAGCCCCAGCATTTT.

J is TRBJ2-1 and V is TRBV11-2, with 8 bases aligning to TRBD1. The trim removed 6 bases at V and 6 bases at J, leaving 19 bases unmatched. The length of the CDR3 is 18 residues. Germline V gene lookup returns CDR1 SGHAT and CDR2 FQNNGV. The CDR3, as DNA: TGTGCCAGCAGTTTTGCACGGGTTGGGACAGGTCGTGGCAATGAGCAGTTCTTC. Translation: CASSFARVGTGRGNEQFF. Full variable domain (remainder filled in from reference TRBV11-2 and TRBJ2-1): EAGVAQSPRYKIIEKRQSVAFWCNPISGHATLYWYQQILGQGPKLLIQFQNNGVVDDSQLPKDRFSAERLKGVDSTLKIQPAKLEDSAVYLCASSFARVGTGRGNEQFFGPGTRLTVL.

The chain employs TRBV11-2 and TRBJ2-3; unclear D gene. CDR3 length: 16 amino acids. Trimming cost V 5 bases and J 1 base, with 16 bases left between them. Germline CDR1 is SGHAT and CDR2 is FQNNGV. CDR3 residues: CASSPRLDPGTDTQYF. The DNA of the CDR3 is TGTGCCAGCAGCCCCCGCCTCGATCCGGGCACAGATACGCAGTATTTT.

The gene calls are TRBV7-9 and TRBJ2-4; D is uncertain. Trimming took 8 bases from V and 0 from J, leaving 8 bases between them. The CDR3 loop spans 13 amino acids. The germline V gene encodes CDR1 SEHNR and CDR2 FQNEAQ (reference sequence). The CDR3 coding sequence is TGTGCCAGCTCCAGTCTAGCCAAAAACATTCAGTACTTC. Protein: CASSSLAKNIQYF.

J is TRBJ1-2 and V is TRBV5-8; TRBD1 matches 7 bases. There are 14 residues in the CDR3. V dropped 4 bases and J dropped 6; count of bases not matched to a gene: 9. Germline-derived CDR1 and CDR2 are SGHTS and YDEGEE. CDR3 loop: CASSLYLTGDGYTF. CDR3 in DNA: TGTGCCAGCAGCCTTTATTTAACAGGGGATGGCTACACCTTC.

V usage is TRBV28 and J usage is TRBJ2-7, with TRBD2 as a possible D gene (6 bases). The germline CDR1 and CDR2 sequences are MDHEN and SYDVKM. V lost 4 bases and J 0 bases, leaving 7 bases between the germline ends. CDR3 size: 13 residues. CDR3 amino acids: CASSSGSSYEQYF. For the CDR3, the DNA is TGTGCCAGCAGTTCCGGGAGCTCCTACGAGCAGTACTTC.

V gene TRBV30 combines with J gene TRBJ1-6; D ambiguous. CDR1 GTSNPN and CDR2 SVGIG come from the germline V gene (reference sequence). This CDR3 spans 13 amino acids. Trimming removed 1 base from V and 9 bases from J, with 10 bases in between. CDR3 DNA sequence: TGTGCCTGGAGTGGGCATGAAACTTCACCCCTCCACTTT. Its protein product is CAWSGHETSPLHF.

The chain combines TRBV2 with TRBJ2-7; a possible D gene is TRBD1 (5 bases). V dropped 3 bases and J dropped 4 bases, with 10 bases sitting between them. Looked up from germline, CDR1 is SNHLY and CDR2 is FYNNEI. The length of the CDR3 is 13 residues. The CDR3 loop reads CASSDDRYYEQYF. The CDR3 DNA sequence: TGTGCCAGCAGTGACGACAGATATTACGAGCAGTACTTC.

This chain uses TRBV30 with TRBJ1-4; D is ambiguous. The CDR3 has 15 amino acids. Germline V gene lookup returns CDR1 GTSNPN and CDR2 SVGIG (reference sequence). V lost 0 bases, J lost 5 bases, and 13 bases lay in between. In DNA form, the CDR3 reads TGTGCCTGGAGTGTACGCGGCAGAAGGAATGAAAAACTGTTTTTT. Its protein product is CAWSVRGRRNEKLFF.